This record concerns one T cell receptor (beta chain) sequence. MiXCR, applied by TCRdb to the 5' RACE reads, yields one record per CDR3 protein. Of 75,000 to 95,000 distinct CDR3 sequences in the sample, around 5.1% are singletons; the top ten hold roughly 7.6%. Trimming pared 2 bases from V and 5 bases from J, leaving 9 bases between. CDR3 length: 13 amino acids. Germline CDR1 is SGHVS and CDR2 is FNYEAQ. This record comes from a study of T cells of healthy individuals. The sequence was collected from a female donor in good health. The chain has TRBV7-6 and TRBJ2-5; D is perhaps TRBD1 (5 bases). The chain's CDR3 is CASSLRGPETQYF. CDR3 nucleotide sequence: TGTGCCAGCAGCTTAAGGGGCCCGGAGACCCAGTACTTC.